The next 30 T cell receptor beta chains were all read from a single sample in a study of control samples from healthy donors and cancer patients. TCRdb's table, derived via immunoSEQ multiplex PCR, lists solely in-frame clones and lacks some. The table has approximately 220,000 clones, roughly 94% seen once. Specimen: blood. These receptor sequences come from a man aged 50 to 59 in good health.

The chain has TRBV5-1 and TRBJ1-1, with 8 bases lining up with TRBD1. With 2 bases clipped from V and 2 bases from J, the junction kept 11 bases outside the gene matches. CDR1 and CDR2 from the germline V gene are SGHRS and YFSETQ. The length of the CDR3 is 17 residues. The CDR3 DNA is TGCGCCAGCAGCTTTGATCCAGGGGGCATTATAAACACTGAAGCTTTCTTT. Protein sequence: CASSFDPGGIINTEAFF.

The CDR3 coding sequence is TGTGCCAGCAGTGAAGCTAGGACAGCAATGCCGTGGGAAAAACTGTTTTTT. Amino acids: CASSEARTAMPWEKLFF. The V call is TRBV6-1, the J call TRBJ1-4, with TRBD1 as a possible D gene (6 bases). Trimming shortened V by 0 bases and J by 8 bases, and 19 bases separated the two germline ends. Germline V CDR1 and CDR2: MNHNS, SASEGT. The CDR3 covers 17 residues.

The J gene is TRBJ2-5, the V gene TRBV7-2; 9 bases agree with TRBD2. J lost 5 bases, V lost 5 bases, and 6 bases had no gene match. CDR3 length: 14 amino acids. Germline V gene sequence: CDR1 SGHTA, CDR2 FQGNSA. CDR3 in amino acids: CASSPGSGGETQYF. In DNA, the CDR3 is TGTGCCAGCAGCCCTGGGAGCGGGGGGGAGACCCAGTACTTC. Filled out from reference TRBV7-2 and TRBJ2-5, the complete variable domain reads GAGVSQSPSNKVTEKGKDVELRCDPISGHTALYWYRQSLGQGLEFLIYFQGNSAPDKSGLPSDRFSAERTGGSVSTLTIQRTQQEDSAVYLCASSPGSGGETQYFGPGTRLLVL.

V and J are TRBV15 and TRBJ2-2, with 12 positions matching TRBD1. Germline V gene lookup returns CDR1 LNHNV and CDR2 YYDKDF (reference sequence). This CDR3 is 14 amino acids long. V lost 11 bases and J lost 3; bases outside the gene matches: 4. In DNA form, the CDR3 reads TGTGCCGCGGGACAGGGGGCTTACACCGGGGAGCTGTTTTTT. Amino acid sequence: CAAGQGAYTGELFF.

The V and J genes are TRBV4-1 and TRBJ1-5; D may be TRBD1 (5 bases). The CDR3 is made up of 15 amino acids. CDR1 is MGHRA, CDR2 YSYEKL, per germline. Between the trimmed V and J ends, which lost 4 bases and 3 bases, there was a span of 13 bases. The DNA for the CDR3 is TGCGCCAGCAGCCCGATAACAGGTTCCAATCAGCCCCAGCATTTT. Translated: CASSPITGSNQPQHF.

As to this clone: Germline is not matched at one junction end, which may reflect a read error. The chain couples TRBV5-4 to TRBJ1-2; a possible D gene is TRBD1 (5 bases). The CDR3 runs to 16 residues. The germline V gene has CDR1 SGHNT and CDR2 YYREEE (reference sequence). The CDR3 loop is CASSLDPGREYYGHTF. The CDR3 DNA reads as TGTGCCAGCAGCTTGGACCCGGGACGGGAGTACTATGGCCACACCTTC.

DNA of the CDR3: TGTGCCAGCAGCCGCTCGGGACAGGAATCCTACAATGAGCAGTTCTTC. It is translated as CASSRSGQESYNEQFF. The chain couples TRBV7-2 to TRBJ2-1; 8 bases align to TRBD1. The J segment lost 1 base and the V segment lost 5 bases, leaving 7 bases of the junction unmatched. Per the germline V gene, CDR1 is SGHTA and CDR2 is FQGNSA. This CDR3 spans 16 amino acids.

The V and J genes are TRBV28 and TRBJ1-6; 8 bases line up with TRBD1. The germline CDR1 and CDR2 sequences are MDHEN and SYDVKM. The ends lost 5 bases at V and 7 bases at J; junction bases unmatched: 10. The CDR3 totals 16 residues. The CDR3 loop is CASSTRTGMGNSPLHF. As DNA, the CDR3 is TGTGCCAGCAGTACTCGGACAGGGATGGGAAATTCACCCCTCCACTTT.

The chain couples TRBV3-1 (or the pseudogene TRBV3-2) to TRBJ1-2; D remains ambiguous. The germline CDR1 and CDR2 sequences are LGHDT and YNNKEL (reference sequence). The CDR3 is 14 amino acids. V was clipped by 1 base and J by 4 bases, with 10 bases between them. CDR3 DNA: TGTGCCAGCAGCCAAGCAGGAGTCGGCTATGGCTACACCTTC. Encoded protein: CASSQAGVGYGYTF.

This sequence joins TRBV11-3 and TRBJ2-5, with D possibly TRBD2 on 6 matching bases. Trimming removed 1 base at V and 5 bases at J, with 14 bases between. There are 15 residues in the CDR3. Germline values: CDR1 SGHNT, CDR2 YENEEA. CDR3 DNA sequence: TGTGCCAGCAGCTTAGGCGGGGCTGCTAGGGAGACCCAGTACTTC. Translation: CASSLGGAARETQYF.

About this clone itself: Sequence at one end of the junction differs from germline and may be a read error. This sequence joins TRBV7-7 and TRBJ2-5; D ambiguous. The CDR3 has 13 amino acids. Germline V gene sequence: CDR1 SSHAT, CDR2 FNYEAQ (reference sequence). The CDR3 DNA follows: TGTGCTAGCAGCTTAGGTCTAGGTGAGACCCAGTACTTC. Protein: CASSLGLGETQYF.

The chain recombines TRBV19 with TRBJ1-1; D gene uncertain. V lost 3 bases, J lost 4 bases, and 15 bases lay in between. CDR1 is LNHDA, CDR2 SQIVND, per germline (reference sequence). The length of the CDR3 is 15 residues. This CDR3 is CASSMARAGSTEAFF. Written as DNA, the CDR3 is TGTGCCAGTAGTATGGCGAGGGCAGGAAGCACTGAAGCTTTCTTT.

The J gene is TRBJ2-2, the V gene TRBV25-1; D unresolved. Germline CDR1 MGHDK, CDR2 SYGVNS. The V and J ends lost 2 bases and 1 base respectively, with 5 bases between them. CDR3 length equals 14 residues. Here the CDR3 reads CASSEGRNTGELFF. CDR3 in DNA: TGTGCCAGCAGTGAAGGACGGAACACCGGGGAGCTGTTTTTT.

V and J are TRBV5-1 and TRBJ1-1; tentative D call: TRBD1 (6 bases). Trimming shortened V by 1 base and J by 1 base, and 8 bases separated the two germline ends. Germline CDR1 reads SGHRS; CDR2 reads YFSETQ. The CDR3 totals 14 residues. The CDR3 DNA is TGCGCCAGCAGCTTGAGGGGGGCGAACACTGAAGCTTTCTTT. Its translation: CASSLRGANTEAFF. Using reference TRBV5-1 and TRBJ1-1 for the parts outside the CDR3, the full variable domain is KAGVTQTPRYLIKTRGQQVTLSCSPISGHRSVSWYQQTPGQGLQFLFEYFSETQRNKGNFPGRFSGRQFSNSRSEMNVSTLELGDSALYLCASSLRGANTEAFFGQGTRLTVV.

This chain links TRBV19 with TRBJ1-2; D perhaps matches TRBD1 (5 bases). V dropped 6 bases and J dropped 6 bases, with 20 bases sitting between them. This CDR3 has 15 amino acids. The germline V gene has CDR1 LNHDA and CDR2 SQIVND (reference sequence). The CDR3 sequence is CASSRPGFRRDGYTF. CDR3 nucleotide sequence: TGTGCCAGTAGCCGGCCAGGGTTTCGTCGGGATGGCTACACCTTC.

In this sample, this clone turned up once. The chain uses TRBV30 and TRBJ1-1, with D possibly being TRBD1 (5 bases). Between the trimmed V and J ends, which lost 0 bases and 4 bases, there was a span of 21 bases. The CDR3 has 17 residues. Germline assignment: CDR1 GTSNPN and CDR2 SVGIG (reference sequence). The DNA for the CDR3 is TGTGCCTGGAGTGTATTGGGGGGTCGGGTGGAGGGCACTGAAGCTTTCTTT. Its protein product is CAWSVLGGRVEGTEAFF.

The V and J genes are TRBV5-1 and TRBJ2-1, with D perhaps matching TRBD1 or TRBD2 (5 bases each). The V end lost 1 base, the J end lost 5 bases, and 7 bases lay between the germline ends. The CDR3 has 13 residues. CDR1 and CDR2 from the germline V gene are SGHRS and YFSETQ. CDR3 coding DNA: TGCGCCAGCAGCTTGCTGGGGGACAATGAGCAGTTCTTC. It translates to CASSLLGDNEQFF.

The chain couples TRBV7-2 to TRBJ1-5; D not resolved. Germline lookup yields CDR1 SGHTA and CDR2 FQGNSA. This CDR3 is 13 amino acids long. With 2 bases removed from V and 1 base from J, the gap between germline ends came to 3 bases. The CDR3, as DNA: TGTGCCAGCAGCTTACGGAGCAATCAGCCCCAGCATTTT. This codes for CASSLRSNQPQHF.

The chain recombines TRBV6-5 with TRBJ1-6; perhaps TRBD1 as D (5 bases). CDR1 MNHEY and CDR2 SVGAGI come from the germline V gene. V lost 6 bases and J lost 6, with 15 bases in between. The length of the CDR3 is 15 residues. CDR3 loop: CASRPGTPLNSPLHF. The CDR3 DNA is TGTGCCAGCAGGCCCGGGACTCCCCTTAATTCACCCCTCCACTTT.

J is TRBJ2-7 and V is TRBV3-1 (or the pseudogene TRBV3-2); 9 bases fit TRBD1. Germline assignment: CDR1 LGHDT and CDR2 YNNKEL (reference sequence). V was pared by 3 bases and J by 1 base, with 4 bases of the junction left unmatched. CDR3 length equals 15 residues. Written as DNA, the CDR3 is TGTGCCAGCAGCCAGGAACAGGGGGCATCCTACGAGCAGTACTTC. Translating gives CASSQEQGASYEQYF.

The chain combines TRBV5-8 with TRBJ1-1; no reliable D call. The CDR3 is 15 residues long. Trimming removed 0 bases from V and 10 bases from J, with 19 bases in between. Germline CDR1 and CDR2: SGHTS and YDEGEE. Written as DNA, the CDR3 is TGTGCCAGCAGCTTGGTAGGAGGGATTACTCGGGGAGCTTTCTTT. This gives the protein CASSLVGGITRGAFF.

This chain joins TRBV9 and TRBJ2-3, with 10 nucleotides matching TRBD1. J gave up 2 bases and V 4 bases, and 10 bases lay outside the gene matches. CDR3 length: 17 amino acids. The germline V gene encodes CDR1 SGDLS and CDR2 YYNGEE. Here the CDR3 DNA reads TGTGCCAGCAGCTTCCGGGACAGGGGTTTTCTCACAGATACGCAGTATTTT. Amino acid sequence: CASSFRDRGFLTDTQYF. Full variable domain (outside the CDR3, taken from reference TRBV9 and TRBJ2-3): DSGVTQTPKHLITATGQRVTLRCSPRSGDLSVYWYQQSLDQGLQFLIQYYNGEERAKGNILERFSAQQFPDLHSELNLSSLELGDSALYFCASSFRDRGFLTDTQYFGPGTRLTVL.

With regard to this clone: This sample also contains other DNA sequences that code for the same CDR3. The J gene is TRBJ1-3, the V gene TRBV24-1; the D is unclear. This CDR3 region has 15 residues. CDR1 and CDR2 from the germline V gene are KGHDR and SFDVKD. Between the trimmed V and J ends, which lost 3 bases and 0 bases, there was a span of 8 bases. CDR3 in DNA: TGTGCCACCAGTGATCCCAGAAGCTCTGGAAACACCATATATTTT. Translated: CATSDPRSSGNTIYF.

CDR3 in amino acids: CASSEISPGELFF. The CDR3 bases are TGTGCCAGCAGTGAAATCAGTCCCGGGGAGCTGTTTTTT. V usage is TRBV2 and J usage is TRBJ2-2; D remains ambiguous. The CDR3 runs 13 residues. Per germline, CDR1 SNHLY and CDR2 FYNNEI. The ends were cut back, 2 bases at V and 6 bases at J, with 7 bases in the middle.

The chain couples TRBV7-8 to TRBJ2-3; 7 bases are shared with TRBD1. This CDR3 has 16 residues. Trimming took 5 bases from V and 1 from J; bases not matched to a gene: 9. CDR1 and CDR2 (germline): SGHVS, FQNEAQ. The CDR3 nucleotides are TGTGCCAGCAGCGGGTACAGGGGAAGGGGCACAGATACGCAGTATTTT. It encodes CASSGYRGRGTDTQYF.

The chain employs TRBV6-2 or TRBV6-3 and TRBJ1-5; no definite D call. Trimming removed 0 bases at V and 0 bases at J, with 21 bases between. In germline, CDR1 is MNHEY, CDR2 SVGEGT. The CDR3 totals 20 residues. In nucleotides, the CDR3 is TGTGCCAGCAGTTACTCGAAAGGGAAGTCCGGCGGCTATAGCAATCAGCCCCAGCATTTT. Translated: CASSYSKGKSGGYSNQPQHF.

The rearrangement joins TRBV4-3 to TRBJ2-2; 9 bases line up with TRBD2. After removal of 6 bases from V and 3 bases from J, the junction contained 8 bases not matched to a gene. The CDR3 consists of 16 residues. Germline values: CDR1 LGHNA, CDR2 YSLEER. CDR3 DNA: TGCGCCAGCAGTCGTAAGACTAGCGGTCACACCGGGGAGCTGTTTTTT. Amino acid sequence: CASSRKTSGHTGELFF.

V gene TRBV5-1 combines with J gene TRBJ1-2; 7 bases fit TRBD1. Germline-derived CDR1 and CDR2 are SGHRS and YFSETQ. The CDR3 is 15 amino acids. V lost 4 bases to trimming and J lost 4 bases; unmatched junction nucleotides: 10. This CDR3 reads CASSPQGETGYGYTF. CDR3 sequence (DNA): TGCGCCAGCAGCCCCCAGGGGGAGACGGGCTATGGCTACACCTTC. The entire variable domain, with the rest obtained from reference TRBV5-1 and TRBJ1-2, is as follows: KAGVTQTPRYLIKTRGQQVTLSCSPISGHRSVSWYQQTPGQGLQFLFEYFSETQRNKGNFPGRFSGRQFSNSRSEMNVSTLELGDSALYLCASSPQGETGYGYTFGSGTRLTVV.

V is TRBV7-2 and J is TRBJ2-5; unclear D gene. This CDR3 comprises 13 residues. The V and J ends lost 5 bases and 1 base respectively, with 8 bases between them. CDR1 is SGHTA, CDR2 FQGNSA, per germline. The CDR3 region has the DNA TGTGCCAGCAGCCGGGCGTCCCAAGAGACCCAGTACTTC. Translation gives CASSRASQETQYF.

This sequence joins TRBV14 and TRBJ2-2, with D perhaps TRBD1 (5 bases). V shed 4 bases and J shed 7 bases, with 7 bases lying between them. CDR1 is SGHDN and CDR2 is FVKESK in the germline V gene. The CDR3 is 12 amino acids. The CDR3 loop reads CASSRTGGELFF. The CDR3 nucleotides read TGTGCCAGCAGCCGAACAGGCGGGGAGCTGTTTTTT. Variable domain in full (rest from reference TRBV14 and TRBJ2-2): EAGVTQFPSHSVIEKGQTVTLRCDPISGHDNLYWYRRVMGKEIKFLLHFVKESKQDESGMPNNRFLAERTGGTYSTLKVQPAELEDSGVYFCASSRTGGELFFGEGSRLTVL.